This entry describes one T cell receptor beta chain. This specimen belongs to a study of blood T cell repertoires in COVID-19. Sequenced by immunoSEQ multiplex PCR; TCRdb stores in-frame clones only, minus some. This sample has about 49,000 clones; under 90% occur once, and the top ten carry 20% to 25%. This CDR3 comprises 16 residues. V shed 3 bases and J 3 bases; nucleotides not matched to a gene: 4. CDR1 is LNHDA, CDR2 SQIVND, per germline (reference sequence). Material for sequencing was peripheral blood. This receptor was identified in a woman older than 75 with COVID-19, enrolled during active disease. The chain is built from TRBV19 and TRBJ2-1; 11 bases agree with TRBD2. DNA for the CDR3: TGTGCCAGTAGTATTCCAACTAGCGGGGGCTACAATGAGCAGTTCTTC. Protein sequence: CASSIPTSGGYNEQFF.